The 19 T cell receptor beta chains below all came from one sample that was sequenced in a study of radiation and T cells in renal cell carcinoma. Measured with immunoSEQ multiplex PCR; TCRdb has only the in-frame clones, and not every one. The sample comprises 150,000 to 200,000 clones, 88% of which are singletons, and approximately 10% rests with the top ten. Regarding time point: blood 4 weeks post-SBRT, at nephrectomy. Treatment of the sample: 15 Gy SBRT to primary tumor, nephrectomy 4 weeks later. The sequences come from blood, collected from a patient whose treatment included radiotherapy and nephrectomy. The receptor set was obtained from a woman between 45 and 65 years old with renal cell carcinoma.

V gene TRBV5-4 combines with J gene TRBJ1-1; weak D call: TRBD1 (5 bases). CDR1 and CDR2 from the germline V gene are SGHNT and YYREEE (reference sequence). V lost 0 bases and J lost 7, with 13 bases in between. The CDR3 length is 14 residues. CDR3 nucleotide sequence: TGTGCCAGCAGCTTGGGGGCGGGGGTTGGTGAAGCTTTCTTT. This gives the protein CASSLGAGVGEAFF.

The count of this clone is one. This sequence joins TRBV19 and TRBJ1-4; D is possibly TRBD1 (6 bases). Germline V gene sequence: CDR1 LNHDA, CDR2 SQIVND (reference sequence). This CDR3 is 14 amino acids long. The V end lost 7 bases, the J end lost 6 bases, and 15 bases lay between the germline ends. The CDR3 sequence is CASKNRVGYEKLFF. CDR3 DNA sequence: TGTGCCAGTAAGAACAGGGTCGGATATGAAAAACTGTTTTTT.

CDR3 amino acids: CASSQGSTGSNQPQHF. The CDR3 DNA reads TGTGCCAGCAGCCAAGGGTCGACAGGGAGCAATCAGCCCCAGCATTTT. This chain links TRBV7-2 with TRBJ1-5, with 7 bases matching TRBD1. The V segment lost 5 bases and the J segment 1 base; nucleotides outside the gene matches: 8. Germline assignment: CDR1 SGHTA and CDR2 FQGNSA. CDR3 size: 16 residues.

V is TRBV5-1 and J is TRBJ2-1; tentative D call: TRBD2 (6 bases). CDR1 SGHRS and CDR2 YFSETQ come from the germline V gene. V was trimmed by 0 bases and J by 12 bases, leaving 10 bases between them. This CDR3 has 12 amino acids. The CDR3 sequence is CASSLALEGQFF. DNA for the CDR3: TGCGCCAGCAGCTTGGCCTTGGAGGGGCAGTTCTTC.

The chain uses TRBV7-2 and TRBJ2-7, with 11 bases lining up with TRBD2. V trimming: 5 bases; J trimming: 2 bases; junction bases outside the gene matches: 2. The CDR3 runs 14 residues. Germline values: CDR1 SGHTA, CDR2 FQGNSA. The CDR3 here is CASSPTSGTYEQYF. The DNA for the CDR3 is TGTGCCAGCAGCCCGACTAGCGGGACCTACGAGCAGTACTTC.

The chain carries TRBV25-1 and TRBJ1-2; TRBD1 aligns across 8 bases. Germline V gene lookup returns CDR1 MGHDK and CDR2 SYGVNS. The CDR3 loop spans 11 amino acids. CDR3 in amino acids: CAQDRGFGYTF. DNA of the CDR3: TGTGCGCAAGACAGGGGCTTCGGCTACACCTTC.

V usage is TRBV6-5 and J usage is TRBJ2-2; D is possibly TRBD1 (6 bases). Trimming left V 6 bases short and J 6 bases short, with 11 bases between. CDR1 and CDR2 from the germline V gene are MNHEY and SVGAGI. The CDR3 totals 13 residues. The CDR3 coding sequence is TGTGCCAGCAGACCTACAGGGCCCGGGGAGCTGTTTTTT. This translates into CASRPTGPGELFF.

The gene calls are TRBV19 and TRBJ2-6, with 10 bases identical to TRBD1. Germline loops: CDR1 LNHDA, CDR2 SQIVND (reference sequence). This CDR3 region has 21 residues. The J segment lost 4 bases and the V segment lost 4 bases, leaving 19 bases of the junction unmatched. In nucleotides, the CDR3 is TGTGCCAGTAGTACCCCTTCATGGGACAGGGGACATCGTTCAGGGGCCAACGTCCTGACTTTC. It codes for CASSTPSWDRGHRSGANVLTF.

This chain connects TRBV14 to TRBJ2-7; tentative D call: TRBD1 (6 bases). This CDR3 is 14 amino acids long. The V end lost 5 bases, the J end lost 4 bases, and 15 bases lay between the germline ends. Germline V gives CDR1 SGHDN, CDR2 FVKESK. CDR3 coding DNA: TGTGCCAGCAGCTACAGGGTATCCGGATACGAGCAGTACTTC. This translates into CASSYRVSGYEQYF.

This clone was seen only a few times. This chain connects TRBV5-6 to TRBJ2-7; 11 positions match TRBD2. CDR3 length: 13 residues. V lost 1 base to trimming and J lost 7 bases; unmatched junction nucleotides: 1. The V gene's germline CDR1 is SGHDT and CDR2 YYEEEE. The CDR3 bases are TGTGCCAGCAGCTTGAGACTAGCGGGGGAGCAGTACTTC. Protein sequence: CASSLRLAGEQYF. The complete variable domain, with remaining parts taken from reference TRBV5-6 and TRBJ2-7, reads DAGVTQSPTHLIKTRGQQVTLRCSPKSGHDTVSWYQQALGQGPQFIFQYYEEEERQRGNFPDRFSGHQFPNYSSELNVNALLLGDSALYLCASSLRLAGEQYFGPGTRLTVT.

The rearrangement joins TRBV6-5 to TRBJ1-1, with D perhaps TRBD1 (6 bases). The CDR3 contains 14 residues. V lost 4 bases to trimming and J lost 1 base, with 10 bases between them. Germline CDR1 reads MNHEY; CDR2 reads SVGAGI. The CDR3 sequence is CASSFQGRNTEAFF. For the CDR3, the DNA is TGTGCCAGCAGTTTTCAGGGGAGGAACACTGAAGCTTTCTTT.

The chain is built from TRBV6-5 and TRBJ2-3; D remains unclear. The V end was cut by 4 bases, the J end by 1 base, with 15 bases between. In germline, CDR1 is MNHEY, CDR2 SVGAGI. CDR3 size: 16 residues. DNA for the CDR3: TGTGCCAGCAGTTCCTCCGCCCAGGCCGGCACAGATACGCAGTATTTT. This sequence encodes CASSSSAQAGTDTQYF.

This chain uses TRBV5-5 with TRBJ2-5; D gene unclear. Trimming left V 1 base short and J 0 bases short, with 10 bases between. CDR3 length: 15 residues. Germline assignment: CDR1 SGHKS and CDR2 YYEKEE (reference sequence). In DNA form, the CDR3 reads TGTGCCAGCAGCTTGAGGGCATCGTACCAAGAGACCCAGTACTTC. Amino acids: CASSLRASYQETQYF.

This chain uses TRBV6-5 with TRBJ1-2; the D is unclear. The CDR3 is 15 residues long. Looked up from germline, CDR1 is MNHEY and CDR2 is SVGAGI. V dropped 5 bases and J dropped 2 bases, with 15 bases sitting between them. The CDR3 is CASSAVDNANYGYTF. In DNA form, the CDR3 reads TGTGCCAGCAGTGCAGTCGACAACGCGAACTATGGCTACACCTTC.

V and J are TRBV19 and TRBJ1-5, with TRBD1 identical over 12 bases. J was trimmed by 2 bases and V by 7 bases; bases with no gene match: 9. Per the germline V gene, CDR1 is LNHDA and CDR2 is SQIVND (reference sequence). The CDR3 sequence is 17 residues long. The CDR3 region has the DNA TGTGCCAGTACCAAGGGGACAGGGGGCGATGGCAATCAGCCCCAGCATTTT. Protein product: CASTKGTGGDGNQPQHF.

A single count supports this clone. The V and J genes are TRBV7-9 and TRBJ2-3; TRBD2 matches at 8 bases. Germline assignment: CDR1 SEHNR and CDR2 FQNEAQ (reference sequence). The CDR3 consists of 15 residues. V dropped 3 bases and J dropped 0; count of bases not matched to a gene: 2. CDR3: CASSFTSGSTDTQYF. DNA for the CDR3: TGTGCCAGCAGCTTTACTAGCGGTAGCACAGATACGCAGTATTTT.

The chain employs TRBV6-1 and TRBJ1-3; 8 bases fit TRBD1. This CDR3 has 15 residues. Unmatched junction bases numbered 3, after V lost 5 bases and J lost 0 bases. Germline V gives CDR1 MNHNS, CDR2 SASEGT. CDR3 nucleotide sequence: TGTGCCAGCAGTTCGGACAGGGCCTCTGGAAACACCATATATTTT. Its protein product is CASSSDRASGNTIYF.

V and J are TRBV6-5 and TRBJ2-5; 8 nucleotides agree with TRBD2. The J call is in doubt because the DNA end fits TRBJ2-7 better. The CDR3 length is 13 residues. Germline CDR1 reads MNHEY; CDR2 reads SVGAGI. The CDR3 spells CASSPPGGYEQYF. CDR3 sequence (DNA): TGTGCCAGCAGCCCACCGGGAGGGTACGAGCAGTACTTC.

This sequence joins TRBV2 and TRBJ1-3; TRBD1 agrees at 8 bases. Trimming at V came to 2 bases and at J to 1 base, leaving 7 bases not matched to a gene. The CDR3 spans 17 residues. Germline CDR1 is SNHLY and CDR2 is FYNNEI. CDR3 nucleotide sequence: TGTGCCAGCAGTGAACACCAGGGGGCTTGGTCTGGAAACACCATATATTTT. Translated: CASSEHQGAWSGNTIYF.